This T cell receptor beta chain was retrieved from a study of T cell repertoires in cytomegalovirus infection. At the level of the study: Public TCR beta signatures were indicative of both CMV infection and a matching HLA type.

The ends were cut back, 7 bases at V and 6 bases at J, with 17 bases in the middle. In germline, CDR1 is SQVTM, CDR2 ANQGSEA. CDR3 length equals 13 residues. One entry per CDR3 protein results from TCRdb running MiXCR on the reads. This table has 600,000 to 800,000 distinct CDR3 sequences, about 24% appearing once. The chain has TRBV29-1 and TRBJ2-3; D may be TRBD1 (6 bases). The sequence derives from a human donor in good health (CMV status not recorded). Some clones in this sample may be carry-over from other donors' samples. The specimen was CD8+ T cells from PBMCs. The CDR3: CSGRDTPTDTQYF. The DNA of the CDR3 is TGCAGCGGCCGGGACACCCCGACTGATACGCAGTATTTT.